This passage covers 24 T cell receptor beta chains from one sample sequenced in a study of T cells in narcolepsy. Data came from immunoSEQ multiplex PCR; TCRdb stores just in-frame clones and leaves some out. The sample yields about 35,000 clones, about 85% seen once. The sequenced sample was memory (CD45RA-) CD4+ T cells from blood. The receptors come from a human donor in good health.

The rearrangement joins TRBV28 to TRBJ2-3; 7 nucleotides agree with TRBD1. The CDR3 has 14 amino acids. V lost 5 bases and J lost 5; bases outside the gene matches: 7. From germline, CDR1 is MDHEN and CDR2 SYDVKM. The CDR3 region is CASSPTGAGDTQYF. CDR3 nucleotides: TGTGCCAGCAGTCCTACAGGGGCGGGAGATACGCAGTATTTT.

The chain is built from TRBV6-1 and TRBJ2-5, with TRBD1 identical over 8 bases. There are 14 residues in the CDR3. V dropped 6 bases and J dropped 2; count of bases not matched to a gene: 5. Germline V gene data show CDR1 as MNHNS and CDR2 as SASEGT. This chain's CDR3 is CASSDYRGQETQYF. For the CDR3, the DNA is TGTGCCAGCAGCGATTACAGGGGGCAAGAGACCCAGTACTTC.

The chain links TRBV27 to TRBJ2-2; D gene ambiguous. The V gene's germline CDR1 is MNHEY and CDR2 SMNVEV (reference sequence). The germline V and J ends were trimmed by 2 bases and 4 bases, with 8 bases remaining between them. The CDR3 covers 14 residues. The CDR3 loop reads CASSLVGPTGELFF. Here the CDR3 DNA reads TGTGCCAGCAGTTTAGTAGGCCCCACCGGGGAGCTGTTTTTT.

This clone was counted a few times. This sequence joins TRBV14 and TRBJ2-7; D remains ambiguous. Trimming cost V 0 bases and J 7 bases, with 10 bases left between them. This CDR3 is built from 13 residues. Germline V gene sequence: CDR1 SGHDN, CDR2 FVKESK. The CDR3 DNA reads TGTGCCAGCAGCCAAGATCGCCGTGGGGAGCAGTACTTC. Its translation is CASSQDRRGEQYF.

The genes are TRBV4-3 and TRBJ2-7, with a tentative D call TRBD1 (5 bases). V was pared by 4 bases and J by 0 bases, with 13 bases between. The CDR3 is 15 residues long. CDR1 LGHNA and CDR2 YSLEER come from the germline V gene. The CDR3 region is CASSLARGNSYEQYF. Here the CDR3 DNA reads TGCGCCAGCAGCCTGGCTAGGGGTAACTCCTACGAGCAGTACTTC.

This sequence joins TRBV5-1 and TRBJ1-4; 9 bases line up with TRBD1. CDR1 and CDR2 from the germline V gene are SGHRS and YFSETQ. Trimming removed 3 bases from V and 7 bases from J; junction bases left unmatched: 7. This CDR3 has 15 residues. The CDR3 loop reads CASSSGQGKGEKLFF. In nucleotides, the CDR3 is TGCGCCAGCAGCTCCGGACAGGGGAAGGGTGAAAAACTGTTTTTT.

This chain connects TRBV6-6 to TRBJ1-2; D may be TRBD1 (5 bases). The CDR3 totals 13 residues. V was cut by 0 bases and J by 4 bases, with 6 bases left in between. Germline V CDR1 and CDR2: MNHNY, SVGAGI (reference sequence). In DNA form, the CDR3 reads TGTGCCAGCAGTTACTCGGGGCCCTATGGCTACACCTTC. It yields the protein CASSYSGPYGYTF.

The gene calls are TRBV9 and TRBJ1-2; 8 positions match TRBD1. The CDR3 consists of 13 residues. V gave up 4 bases and J gave up 7 bases; unmatched junction bases: 6. CDR1 SGDLS and CDR2 YYNGEE come from the germline V gene. The CDR3: CASSQDRVGGYTF. The CDR3 nucleotides read TGTGCCAGCAGCCAGGACAGGGTGGGTGGCTACACCTTC.

V and J are TRBV4-2 and TRBJ1-3, with D uncertain. This CDR3 has 16 residues. Trimming took 0 bases from V and 6 from J, leaving 15 bases between them. In germline, CDR1 is LGHNA, CDR2 YNFKEQ. CDR3 sequence (DNA): TGTGCCAGCAGCCAAGAAAGGGCGTTGTCTAAAAACACCATATATTTT. The encoded protein is CASSQERALSKNTIYF.

The chain joins TRBV27 to TRBJ1-1, with 10 bases fitting TRBD1. Germline CDR1 MNHEY, CDR2 SMNVEV (reference sequence). V was clipped by 6 bases and J by 5 bases; unmatched bases: 6. This CDR3 is 14 amino acids long. Here the CDR3 reads CASRRQGALTEAFF. The CDR3 DNA reads as TGTGCCAGCAGACGACAGGGGGCGCTGACTGAAGCTTTCTTT.

This CDR3 reads CASSFGDRATPLHF. The CDR3 DNA is TGTGCCAGCAGCTTTGGGGACAGAGCTACACCCCTCCACTTT. The chain has TRBV7-2 and TRBJ1-6, with 7 bases lining up with TRBD1. The V gene's germline CDR1 is SGHTA and CDR2 FQGNSA. With 3 bases clipped from V and 11 bases from J, the junction kept 7 bases outside the gene matches. The CDR3 length is 14 residues.

J is TRBJ2-1 and V is TRBV7-3, with D possibly TRBD2 on 5 matching bases. V was pared by 5 bases and J by 15 bases, with 20 bases between. CDR3 length: 13 amino acids. Germline CDR1 is SGHTA and CDR2 is FQGTGA. Here the CDR3 reads CASSPPGFGLMFF. The CDR3 region has the DNA TGTGCCAGCAGCCCCCCGGGGTTCGGGTTAATGTTCTTC.

This chain joins TRBV5-1 and TRBJ1-5; no clear D. Germline V gene data show CDR1 as SGHRS and CDR2 as YFSETQ. The CDR3 sequence is 14 residues long. The ends were cut back, 4 bases at V and 3 bases at J, with 11 bases in the middle. In DNA, the CDR3 is TGCGCCAGCAGCCAAGAGGCCTACAATCAGCCCCAGCATTTT. Translated: CASSQEAYNQPQHF.

J is TRBJ1-2 and V is TRBV4-3, with 7 bases that match TRBD1. With V trimmed by 6 bases and J by 4 bases, 5 bases remained unmatched. Germline CDR1 and CDR2: LGHNA and YSLEER. The CDR3 runs 13 residues. Here the CDR3 DNA reads TGCGCCAGCAGTCCAGGGGGTACCTATGGCTACACCTTC. It codes for CASSPGGTYGYTF.

The chain employs TRBV29-1 and TRBJ1-2; possibly TRBD1 for D (5 bases). V was trimmed by 8 bases and J by 6 bases, leaving 19 bases between them. Germline V gene sequence: CDR1 SQVTM, CDR2 ANQGSEA. This CDR3 comprises 13 residues. CDR3 residues: CSTRVEGLDGYTF. The CDR3 DNA sequence: TGCAGCACCCGGGTAGAGGGGCTCGATGGCTACACCTTC.

This clone turned up a few times. J is TRBJ2-7 and V is TRBV10-3; the D gene is possibly TRBD1 (6 bases). V gave up 6 bases and J gave up 0 bases, with 15 bases separating them. The length of the CDR3 is 15 residues. Germline CDR1 reads ENHRY; CDR2 reads SYGVKD. The DNA for the CDR3 is TGTGCCATCAGCGATCGGGACACTACCTCCTACGAGCAGTACTTC. Residues: CAISDRDTTSYEQYF.

This sequence joins TRBV5-1 and TRBJ1-1, with D tentatively TRBD1 (6 bases). Looked up from germline, CDR1 is SGHRS and CDR2 is YFSETQ. The V gene lost 3 bases and the J gene lost 1 base, with 7 bases spanning the gap. This CDR3 spans 13 amino acids. CDR3 DNA sequence: TGCGCCAGCAGCTGGACAGAGAACACTGAAGCTTTCTTT. Its protein is CASSWTENTEAFF.

The chain couples TRBV6-5 to TRBJ2-7; no clear D. Germline CDR1 and CDR2: MNHEY and SVGAGI. This CDR3 contains 16 residues. The germline V and J ends were trimmed by 2 bases and 6 bases, with 20 bases remaining between them. The CDR3 nucleotides read TGTGCCAGCAGTTACGTTATGGCCCCGACGGCGTCCGAGCAGTACTTC. Its protein product is CASSYVMAPTASEQYF.

V and J are TRBV18 and TRBJ2-3, with 8 bases that match TRBD1. Germline assignment: CDR1 KGHSH and CDR2 LQKENI. Trimming at V came to 1 base and at J to 2 bases, leaving 8 bases not matched to a gene. The CDR3 has 17 amino acids. The CDR3 reads CASSPLRTGLSTDTQYF. The CDR3 DNA reads TGTGCCAGCTCACCACTCAGGACAGGGCTTTCCACAGATACGCAGTATTTT.

This rearrangement joins TRBV19 to TRBJ2-7; 9 nucleotides match TRBD1. Germline lookup yields CDR1 LNHDA and CDR2 SQIVND (reference sequence). The CDR3 sequence is 15 residues long. The junction had 4 bases not matched to a gene; V was cut back by 1 base and J by 3 bases. In DNA form, the CDR3 reads TGTGCCAGTAGTATAGGAGGGACAGGGAGCTACGAGCAGTACTTC. Its protein product is CASSIGGTGSYEQYF.

The V and J genes are TRBV5-4 and TRBJ2-3, with D perhaps TRBD2 (6 bases). This CDR3 region has 15 residues. Germline V lookup: CDR1 SGHNT, CDR2 YYREEE (reference sequence). V was trimmed by 3 bases and J by 3 bases, leaving 14 bases between them. As DNA, the CDR3 is TGTGCCAGCAGCTCTGGGACTCCCGGTACAGATACGCAGTATTTT. It is translated as CASSSGTPGTDTQYF. The whole variable domain, remainder taken from reference TRBV5-4 and TRBJ2-3, is ETGVTQSPTHLIKTRGQQVTLRCSSQSGHNTVSWYQQALGQGPQFIFQYYREEENGRGNFPPRFSGLQFPNYSSELNVNALELDDSALYLCASSSGTPGTDTQYFGPGTRLTVL.

The sample holds one count of this clone. One end of the junction varies from germline; a read error may be responsible. V usage is TRBV7-6 and J usage is TRBJ1-2, with a tentative D call TRBD1 (5 bases). Germline V lookup: CDR1 SGHVS, CDR2 FNYEAQ. This CDR3 is built from 12 residues. As DNA, the CDR3 is TGTGCCAGCACCGGAATTTCTACCGGGACCCCTTTC. It encodes CASTGISTGTPF.

The V gene is TRBV6-1, the J gene TRBJ2-7; D remains unclear. The CDR3 is 15 amino acids. V gave up 5 bases and J gave up 3 bases, with 17 bases separating them. Per the germline V gene, CDR1 is MNHNS and CDR2 is SASEGT. CDR3 sequence: CASSTTSGGRYEQYF. CDR3 in DNA: TGTGCCAGCAGTACCACATCAGGCGGTCGCTACGAGCAGTACTTC.

This clone was recorded once. The rearrangement joins TRBV28 to TRBJ1-5; tentative D call: TRBD1 (5 bases). Looked up from germline, CDR1 is MDHEN and CDR2 is SYDVKM. Between the trimmed V and J ends, which lost 3 bases and 7 bases, there was a span of 22 bases. This CDR3 region has 17 residues. CDR3 sequence reads: CASSLTVGRGYGQPQHF. The DNA of the CDR3 is TGTGCCAGCAGTTTGACGGTTGGTAGGGGTTATGGCCAGCCCCAGCATTTT.